These 29 T cell receptor beta chains originate from one sample sequenced in a study of vaccination and CD4 T cells after COVID-19. The antigens these receptors bind are not known. Cultured CD4+ T cell DNA was sequenced using the Oncomine TCR Beta short-read assay. TCRdb reprocessed the PCR reads via MiXCR and lists one record per CDR3 protein. The data hold 9,500 to 14,000 distinct CDR3 sequences, with roughly three fifths observed a single time. Treatment noted: approximately nine-day PBMC culture with coronavirus spike peptide pools or control peptides (ViraFEST assay). Sequencing used CD4+ T cells from blood, cultured in vitro. These receptors were taken from a human donor who had recovered from COVID-19.

This clonotype came up once. V gene TRBV20-1 combines with J gene TRBJ2-5, with D unclear. V dropped 1 base and J dropped 0 bases, with 9 bases sitting between them. The germline V gene has CDR1 DFQATT and CDR2 SNEGSKA (reference sequence). CDR3 length equals 14 residues. CDR3 protein: CSARVGPYQETQYF. The CDR3 DNA follows: TGCAGTGCTAGAGTTGGGCCGTACCAAGAGACCCAGTACTTC.

This sequence joins TRBV7-9 and TRBJ1-5; 8 nucleotides align to TRBD1. The germline gives CDR1 SEHNR, CDR2 FQNEAQ (reference sequence). The CDR3 spans 16 residues. V was pared by 5 bases and J by 3 bases, with 9 bases of the junction left unmatched. The CDR3 coding sequence is TGTGCCAGCAGCACCTCCAGGGGGCCACCCAATCAGCCCCAGCATTTT. This translates into CASSTSRGPPNQPQHF.

This chain joins TRBV23-1 and TRBJ1-5; D not resolved. TRBV23-1 is an ORF, and what it does is uncertain. Deletions cut 5 bases from V and 0 bases from J, with 17 bases between. This CDR3 region has 17 residues. The CDR3 DNA is TGCGCCAGCAGTGGAAGGACCCCGCTAGCTAGCAATCAGCCCCAGCATTTT. It specifies CASSGRTPLASNQPQHF.

This clonotype was picked up a small number of times. V and J are TRBV20-1 and TRBJ2-3; 14 nucleotides align to TRBD2. Germline CDR1 reads DFQATT; CDR2 reads SNEGSKA (reference sequence). CDR3 length: 16 amino acids. J was trimmed by 4 bases and V by 5 bases; bases with no gene match: 8. The CDR3 sequence is CSARFGLAGGADTQYF. DNA for the CDR3: TGCAGTGCTCGCTTTGGACTAGCGGGAGGTGCAGATACGCAGTATTTT.

CDR3 sequence reads: CASSLPRDVGNTIYF. The CDR3 nucleotides read TGTGCCAGCAGTTTACCAAGGGACGTGGGAAACACCATATATTTT. V and J are TRBV27 and TRBJ1-3, with D tentatively TRBD1 (5 bases). CDR3 length: 15 amino acids. The V end lost 2 bases, the J end lost 4 bases, and 12 bases lay between the germline ends. The germline V gene encodes CDR1 MNHEY and CDR2 SMNVEV (reference sequence).

V gene TRBV30 combines with J gene TRBJ1-1; TRBD1 is a possible D gene (5 bases). Germline lookup yields CDR1 GTSNPN and CDR2 SVGIG (reference sequence). The CDR3 loop spans 12 amino acids. V was shortened by 3 bases and J by 12 bases, with 17 bases between the two germline ends. The CDR3 nucleotides read TGTGCCTGGAGCTTCCCCAGGGCGGCGACTTTCTTT. Its translation: CAWSFPRAATFF. The full variable domain, rest sourced from reference TRBV30 and TRBJ1-1, is SQTIHQWPATLVQPVGSPLSLECTVEGTSNPNLYWYRQAAGRGLQLLFYSVGIGQISSEVPQNLSASRPQDRQFILSSKKLLLSDSGFYLCAWSFPRAATFFGQGTRLTVV.

This rearrangement joins TRBV29-1 to TRBJ1-2; D call uncertain. CDR3 length: 14 amino acids. CDR1 SQVTM and CDR2 ANQGSEA come from the germline V gene. The V end lost 3 bases, the J end lost 0 bases, and 11 bases lay between the germline ends. The CDR3 DNA follows: TGCAGCGTTGACTCTCGGGGTGCTAACTATGGCTACACCTTC. This translates into CSVDSRGANYGYTF.

DNA of the CDR3: TGTGCCAGCAGCCCGGACAGGAACTATGGCTACACCTTC. Translation: CASSPDRNYGYTF. J is TRBJ1-2 and V is TRBV5-4, with 7 bases matching TRBD1. V was clipped by 4 bases and J by 2 bases; unmatched bases: 2. Germline-derived CDR1 and CDR2 are SGHNT and YYREEE (reference sequence). The CDR3 spans 13 residues.

The V gene is TRBV10-1, the J gene TRBJ2-7; TRBD2 matches at 14 bases. The germline V gene has CDR1 WNHNN and CDR2 SYGVQD (reference sequence). After removal of 3 bases from V and 3 bases from J, the junction contained 1 base not matched to a gene. CDR3 length equals 15 residues. The chain's CDR3 is CASSDGTSGSYEQYF. The DNA of the CDR3 is TGCGCCAGCAGTGACGGGACTAGCGGGAGCTACGAGCAGTACTTC.

This clonotype appeared a few times. The chain has TRBV15 and TRBJ1-5, with D perhaps matching TRBD1 (5 bases). The V end lost 0 bases, the J end lost 3 bases, and 12 bases lay between the germline ends. The CDR3 loop spans 16 amino acids. In germline, CDR1 is LNHNV, CDR2 YYDKDF (reference sequence). The CDR3 bases are TGTGCCACCAGCAGAGACCCCCCAGGGTCCAATCAGCCCCAGCATTTT. The encoded protein is CATSRDPPGSNQPQHF.

The chain carries TRBV20-1 and TRBJ2-1, with a possible D match to TRBD2 (5 bases). V was clipped by 0 bases and J by 5 bases, with 26 bases between them. Germline V gene lookup returns CDR1 DFQATT and CDR2 SNEGSKA (reference sequence). The CDR3 runs 19 residues. For the CDR3, the DNA is TGCAGTGCTAGAGATCTATCCGGGTGGGAGTACTTCACCGACAATGAGCAGTTCTTC. This translates into CSARDLSGWEYFTDNEQFF.

This clonotype has only a few counts. CDR3 sequence reads: CASSPTLTDTQYF. CDR3 nucleotide sequence: TGTGCCAGTAGTCCGACTCTCACAGATACGCAGTATTTT. The genes are TRBV19 and TRBJ2-3; D gene uncertain. Trimming removed 5 bases from V and 2 bases from J, with 8 bases in between. CDR1 is LNHDA and CDR2 is SQIVND in the germline V gene (reference sequence). The CDR3 spans 13 residues.

This chain uses TRBV19 with TRBJ2-7; 10 bases map to TRBD2. J gave up 3 bases and V 2 bases, and 7 bases lay outside the gene matches. Per germline, CDR1 LNHDA and CDR2 SQIVND (reference sequence). The CDR3 loop spans 16 amino acids. The CDR3 here is CASSIRYPSGGYEQYF. CDR3 coding DNA: TGTGCCAGTAGTATACGATATCCTAGCGGGGGCTACGAGCAGTACTTC.

The CDR3 DNA sequence: TGTGCCAGCAGTTTAAGCCGAGCGGGGACGAACGAGCAGTACTTC. Its protein product is CASSLSRAGTNEQYF. This chain uses TRBV28 with TRBJ2-7; 7 nucleotides line up with TRBD2. Germline V gives CDR1 MDHEN, CDR2 SYDVKM. The CDR3 extends over 15 amino acids. V was pared by 2 bases and J by 5 bases, with 9 bases of the junction left unmatched.

The chain uses TRBV18 and TRBJ1-1; unclear D gene. Germline V gene lookup returns CDR1 KGHSH and CDR2 LQKENI. Trimming cost V 1 base and J 4 bases, with 13 bases left between them. The CDR3 sequence is 15 residues long. CDR3 bases: TGTGCCAGCTCACCACTCTCGGATGTGACCACTGAAGCTTTCTTT. This sequence encodes CASSPLSDVTTEAFF. Looking up the rest from reference TRBV18 and TRBJ1-1 gives the full variable domain: NAGVMQNPRHLVRRRGQEARLRCSPMKGHSHVYWYRQLPEEGLKFMVYLQKENIIDESGMPKERFSAEFPKEGPSILRIQQVVRGDSAAYFCASSPLSDVTTEAFFGQGTRLTVV.

This clonotype was counted a few times. The chain uses TRBV19 and TRBJ2-5, with 9 bases identical to TRBD1. The V gene's germline CDR1 is LNHDA and CDR2 SQIVND (reference sequence). V gave up 4 bases and J gave up 1 base; unmatched junction bases: 10. The CDR3 totals 17 residues. CDR3 sequence: CASSTRRDRASQETQYF. The CDR3 DNA follows: TGTGCCAGTAGTACCAGGAGGGACAGGGCATCCCAAGAGACCCAGTACTTC.

This clonotype qualifies as large. The CDR3 loop reads CASAVGPIHNQPQHF. In DNA form, the CDR3 reads TGTGCCAGTGCCGTTGGACCGATCCACAATCAGCCCCAGCATTTT. The rearrangement links TRBV19 to TRBJ1-5; D is unresolved. The germline gives CDR1 LNHDA, CDR2 SQIVND (reference sequence). This CDR3 region has 15 residues. V was trimmed by 8 bases and J by 3 bases, leaving 17 bases between them.

This clonotype was seen more than once but under ten times. The V gene is TRBV7-2, the J gene TRBJ2-1, with 15 bases lining up with TRBD2. Germline-derived CDR1 and CDR2 are SGHTA and FQGNSA. The junction had 12 bases not matched to a gene; V was cut back by 0 bases and J by 9 bases. The CDR3 totals 19 residues. The CDR3 region has the DNA TGTGCCAGCAGCTTAGCGTCCAACCCCGGGACTAGCGGGAGGAGTGAGCAGTTCTTC. Amino acid sequence: CASSLASNPGTSGRSEQFF.

This clonotype was detected a few times. The J gene is TRBJ1-1, the V gene TRBV28; 12 nucleotides align to TRBD1. Germline V gene data show CDR1 as MDHEN and CDR2 as SYDVKM. This CDR3 contains 15 residues. Trimming took 5 bases from V and 3 from J; bases not matched to a gene: 4. The CDR3 loop is CASSAGTGGYTEAFF. CDR3 DNA: TGTGCCAGCAGTGCAGGGACAGGGGGCTACACTGAAGCTTTCTTT.

The chain couples TRBV6-4 to TRBJ1-1; D may be TRBD1 (5 bases). Per the germline V gene, CDR1 is MRHNA and CDR2 is SNTAGT. The CDR3 totals 13 residues. V lost 6 bases to trimming and J lost 1 base, with 9 bases between them. The CDR3 region is CASRDTANTEAFF. In DNA form, the CDR3 reads TGTGCCAGCAGGGACACAGCGAACACTGAAGCTTTCTTT.

V usage is TRBV6-4 and J usage is TRBJ2-3, with a tentative D call TRBD2 (7 bases). The V gene lost 2 bases and the J gene lost 2 bases, with 8 bases spanning the gap. The CDR3 length is 14 residues. The germline gives CDR1 MRHNA, CDR2 SNTAGT. DNA of the CDR3: TGTGCCAGCAGTGACGGGGGGGCCACAGATACGCAGTATTTT. It codes for CASSDGGATDTQYF.

V is TRBV20-1 and J is TRBJ2-1; 7 bases match TRBD2. The CDR3 has 13 amino acids. Germline-derived CDR1 and CDR2 are DFQATT and SNEGSKA (reference sequence). Trimming took 6 bases from V and 6 from J; bases not matched to a gene: 8. The CDR3 sequence is CSARKRESNEQFF. The CDR3 DNA reads as TGCAGTGCCAGAAAGCGGGAATCCAATGAGCAGTTCTTC.

Note on this clonotype: This CDR3 is missing its conserved last phenylalanine or tryptophan, likely due to a read error. The chain links TRBV27 to TRBJ1-2, with a tentative D call TRBD1 (6 bases). Between the trimmed V and J ends, which lost 5 bases and 9 bases, there was a span of 16 bases. CDR1 and CDR2 (germline): MNHEY, SMNVEV (reference sequence). The CDR3 has 13 amino acids. CDR3: CASSEQGTPRYTV. The CDR3 nucleotides are TGTGCCAGCAGTGAACAGGGCACCCCCCGCTACACCGTC.

This clonotype was recorded only once. This CDR3 is CASSTTGGYGYTF. The DNA for the CDR3 is TGTGCCAGTAGTACGACAGGCGGCTATGGCTACACCTTC. The chain combines TRBV19 with TRBJ1-2, with a possible D match to TRBD1 (6 bases). With 4 bases removed from V and 4 bases from J, the gap between germline ends came to 10 bases. The CDR3 covers 13 residues. Germline V gives CDR1 LNHDA, CDR2 SQIVND (reference sequence).

The chain couples TRBV28 to TRBJ1-1; D gene uncertain. In germline, CDR1 is MDHEN, CDR2 SYDVKM. V lost 7 bases, J lost 2 bases, and 14 bases lay in between. The CDR3 loop spans 14 amino acids. The CDR3 region is CASTILGRNTEAFF. DNA of the CDR3: TGTGCCAGCACCATTCTGGGGAGAAACACTGAAGCTTTCTTT.

The V call is TRBV27, the J call TRBJ1-2, with no clear D. The CDR3 contains 14 residues. V was cut by 6 bases and J by 5 bases, with 16 bases left in between. The germline CDR1 and CDR2 sequences are MNHEY and SMNVEV (reference sequence). The CDR3 is CASSLKGFSYGYTF. The DNA for the CDR3 is TGTGCCAGCAGCTTAAAGGGATTCTCGTATGGCTACACCTTC.

This chain uses TRBV28 with TRBJ1-5; the D gene is possibly TRBD1 (6 bases). Trimming removed 1 base at V and 2 bases at J, with 9 bases between. The CDR3 has 15 amino acids. Germline V lookup: CDR1 MDHEN, CDR2 SYDVKM. The DNA of the CDR3 is TGTGCCAGCAGTTTATACAGGGCGGGCAATCAGCCCCAGCATTTT. As protein: CASSLYRAGNQPQHF. Filled out from reference TRBV28 and TRBJ1-5, the complete variable domain reads DVKVTQSSRYLVKRTGEKVFLECVQDMDHENMFWYRQDPGLGLRLIYFSYDVKMKEKGDIPEGYSVSREKKERFSLILESASTNQTSMYLCASSLYRAGNQPQHFGDGTRLSIL.

The chain has TRBV28 and TRBJ2-2; D is ambiguous. The CDR3 extends over 14 amino acids. Looked up from germline, CDR1 is MDHEN and CDR2 is SYDVKM. Trimming took 6 bases from V and 4 from J, leaving 12 bases between them. This chain's CDR3 is CASSLTRSTGELFF. CDR3 sequence (DNA): TGTGCCAGCAGCCTCACAAGATCCACCGGGGAGCTGTTTTTT.

The chain has TRBV20-1 and TRBJ2-3; D possibly corresponds to TRBD2 (6 bases). The CDR3 has 15 residues. Germline assignment: CDR1 DFQATT and CDR2 SNEGSKA (reference sequence). Trimming took off 5 bases at V and 0 bases at J, with 15 bases between the two ends. CDR3 DNA: TGCAGTGCTCCTCAACGGGACTTGAGCACAGATACGCAGTATTTT. Encoded protein: CSAPQRDLSTDTQYF.